The next 16 T cell receptor beta chains were all read from a single sample in a study of T-cell memory formation after mild COVID-19. MiXCR was run by TCRdb on the 5' RACE reads, yielding one entry per CDR3 protein. The sample lists roughly 190,000 distinct CDR3 sequences, 27% occurring once. Sequenced: PBMCs or a T cell subset sorted from them (not recorded which). These receptor sequences come from an adult woman who had mild COVID-19 (a few samples of this study predate the infection). Cell type and time point are not known.

This clonotype appeared a few times. The CDR3 DNA is TGTGCCACCAGTGATCCCGGGACAGGGGATAGCTATGGCTACACCTTC. It codes for CATSDPGTGDSYGYTF. This chain links TRBV24-1 with TRBJ1-2; 10 bases are shared with TRBD1. V was clipped by 3 bases and J by 4 bases; unmatched bases: 7. The CDR3 spans 16 residues. CDR1 and CDR2 from the germline V gene are KGHDR and SFDVKD.

V usage is TRBV5-1 and J usage is TRBJ2-5, with 7 positions matching TRBD2. The CDR3 runs 15 residues. Looked up from germline, CDR1 is SGHRS and CDR2 is YFSETQ. V lost 1 base and J lost 3; bases outside the gene matches: 6. CDR3 residues: CASSLWLAEKETQYF. Written as DNA, the CDR3 is TGCGCCAGCAGCTTGTGGCTAGCGGAAAAAGAGACCCAGTACTTC.

This clonotype was counted between two and nine times. CDR3 sequence reads: CASSLGTGVSGELFF. CDR3 DNA: TGTGCCAGCAGCTTAGGGACAGGGGTATCCGGGGAGCTGTTTTTT. The V call is TRBV7-3, the J call TRBJ2-2; 10 bases agree with TRBD1. V trimming: 2 bases; J trimming: 6 bases; junction bases outside the gene matches: 3. Germline V CDR1 and CDR2: SGHTA, FQGTGA. The CDR3 length is 15 residues. The full variable domain, with the rest looked up from reference TRBV7-3 and TRBJ2-2, is GAGVSQTPSNKVTEKGKYVELRCDPISGHTALYWYRQSLGQGPEFLIYFQGTGAADDSGLPNDRFFAVRPEGSVSTLKIQRTERGDSAVYLCASSLGTGVSGELFFGEGSRLTVL.

This clonotype was observed a few times. The rearrangement joins TRBV3-1 to TRBJ1-5; TRBD1 matches at 9 bases. CDR1 LGHDT and CDR2 YNNKEL come from the germline V gene (reference sequence). V was clipped by 4 bases and J by 2 bases; unmatched bases: 6. The CDR3 is made up of 16 amino acids. The CDR3 nucleotides are TGTGCCAGCAGCCGCGAACAGGGGGCAGGCAATCAGCCCCAGCATTTT. It specifies CASSREQGAGNQPQHF. The whole variable domain, remainder taken from reference TRBV3-1 and TRBJ1-5, is DTAVSQTPKYLVTQMGNDKSIKCEQNLGHDTMYWYKQDSKKFLKIMFSYNNKELIINETVPNRFSPKSPDKAHLNLHINSLELGDSAVYFCASSREQGAGNQPQHFGDGTRLSIL.

The gene calls are TRBV1 and TRBJ1-1; the table's TRBD1 call for D was not verified on the DNA. TRBV1 is noted as a pseudogene. CDR3 length: 19 amino acids. CDR3 region: CTSSQDRQGRTLLNTEAFF. The CDR3 region has the DNA TGCACCAGCAGCCAAGACCGACAGGGGAGGACTCTGCTGAACACTGAAGCTTTCTTT.

In its sample, this clonotype was seen a few times. The V gene is TRBV3-1, the J gene TRBJ2-7; D gene unclear. V lost 4 bases and J lost 2, with 9 bases in between. The CDR3 loop spans 13 amino acids. Germline assignment: CDR1 LGHDT and CDR2 YNNKEL (reference sequence). CDR3 residues: CASSLYGPYEQYF. CDR3 DNA: TGTGCCAGCAGCCTCTACGGTCCCTACGAGCAGTACTTC.

The V call is TRBV19, the J call TRBJ2-7, with a weak D call TRBD1 (6 bases). Germline V gives CDR1 LNHDA, CDR2 SQIVND (reference sequence). This CDR3 spans 13 amino acids. V dropped 5 bases and J dropped 6 bases, with 14 bases sitting between them. CDR3 DNA: TGTGCCAGTAGTGTGATTCAGGGGAGCGAGCAGTACTTC. Encoded protein: CASSVIQGSEQYF. Using reference TRBV19 and TRBJ2-7 for the parts outside the CDR3, the full variable domain is DGGITQSPKYLFRKEGQNVTLSCEQNLNHDAMYWYRQDPGQGLRLIYYSQIVNDFQKGDIAEGYSVSREKKESFPLTVTSAQKNPTAFYLCASSVIQGSEQYFGPGTRLTVT.

V gene TRBV6-5 combines with J gene TRBJ1-1; D is ambiguous. V gave up 5 bases and J gave up 5 bases, with 12 bases separating them. The CDR3 sequence is 13 residues long. Germline V gene lookup returns CDR1 MNHEY and CDR2 SVGAGI. CDR3 sequence (DNA): TGTGCCAGCAGTACCGGGCCGCGGACTGAAGCTTTCTTT. This codes for CASSTGPRTEAFF.

In its sample, this clonotype was seen once. The chain carries TRBV7-6 and TRBJ2-7; possibly TRBD1 for D (6 bases). The CDR3 runs 13 residues. Germline assignment: CDR1 SGHVS and CDR2 FNYEAQ. V lost 1 base and J 6 bases, leaving 10 bases between the germline ends. In DNA form, the CDR3 reads TGTGCCAGCAGCTTAGAACAGGGATTCGAGCAGTACTTC. Translation gives CASSLEQGFEQYF.

This clonotype turned up a few times. The V and J genes are TRBV20-1 and TRBJ2-7; D is unclear. The CDR3 is made up of 17 amino acids. V was cut by 0 bases and J by 4 bases, with 22 bases left in between. CDR1 and CDR2 (germline): DFQATT, SNEGSKA (reference sequence). CDR3 residues: CSARDVILGKVLYEQYF. In DNA, the CDR3 is TGCAGTGCTAGAGACGTAATTTTGGGAAAGGTACTTTACGAGCAGTACTTC.

This clonotype has a handful of counts. CDR3 coding DNA: TGCGCCAGCAACTCGGGGGAGCGGTCCAGCTCCTACAATGAGCAGTTCTTC. Residues: CASNSGERSSSYNEQFF. The chain joins TRBV5-1 to TRBJ2-1; tentatively, D is TRBD2 (6 bases). CDR1 and CDR2 from the germline V gene are SGHRS and YFSETQ. Trimming took 6 bases from V and 0 from J, leaving 19 bases between them. The CDR3 totals 17 residues.

The V and J genes are TRBV10-3 and TRBJ2-3; D might be TRBD2 (5 bases). This CDR3 comprises 14 residues. V was clipped by 6 bases and J by 3 bases, with 13 bases between them. Per the germline V gene, CDR1 is ENHRY and CDR2 is SYGVKD. CDR3 nucleotide sequence: TGTGCCATCAGCTACGGGGAGAGTACAGATACGCAGTATTTT. Protein product: CAISYGESTDTQYF.

This clonotype was seen only a few times. The chain has TRBV7-2 and TRBJ1-5; D is unresolved. This CDR3 has 13 residues. The germline CDR1 and CDR2 sequences are SGHTA and FQGNSA. Trimming shortened V by 3 bases and J by 5 bases, and 8 bases separated the two germline ends. The CDR3 nucleotides are TGTGCCAGCAGCTTTCAGGCTGATCAGCCCCAGCATTTT. Translated, it gives CASSFQADQPQHF. Full variable domain (missing parts from reference TRBV7-2 and TRBJ1-5): GAGVSQSPSNKVTEKGKDVELRCDPISGHTALYWYRQSLGQGLEFLIYFQGNSAPDKSGLPSDRFSAERTGGSVSTLTIQRTQQEDSAVYLCASSFQADQPQHFGDGTRLSIL.

The gene calls are TRBV6-2 or TRBV6-3 and TRBJ2-2, with a possible D match to TRBD2 (5 bases). CDR1 MNHEY and CDR2 SVGEGT come from the germline V gene. V was clipped by 6 bases and J by 4 bases, with 15 bases between them. The CDR3 loop spans 15 amino acids. This chain's CDR3 is CASSLLGGGTGELFF. CDR3 DNA: TGTGCCAGCAGCCTACTAGGAGGTGGCACCGGGGAGCTGTTTTTT.

A few counts support this clonotype. As DNA, the CDR3 is TGTGCCAGCGTTGGCCGGGCTGACGAGCAGTACTTC. The encoded protein is CASVGRADEQYF. The J gene is TRBJ2-7, the V gene TRBV7-9; D is uncertain. Germline-derived CDR1 and CDR2 are SEHNR and FQNEAQ (reference sequence). There are 12 residues in the CDR3. Trimming left V 8 bases short and J 5 bases short, with 13 bases between.

V gene TRBV7-6 combines with J gene TRBJ1-6; D ambiguous. Germline assignment: CDR1 SGHVS and CDR2 FNYEAQ. The CDR3 runs 12 residues. Trimming cost V 4 bases and J 9 bases, with 7 bases left between them. The CDR3 reads CASSSPVSPLHF. The CDR3 DNA follows: TGTGCCAGCAGCTCCCCCGTTTCACCCCTCCACTTT.